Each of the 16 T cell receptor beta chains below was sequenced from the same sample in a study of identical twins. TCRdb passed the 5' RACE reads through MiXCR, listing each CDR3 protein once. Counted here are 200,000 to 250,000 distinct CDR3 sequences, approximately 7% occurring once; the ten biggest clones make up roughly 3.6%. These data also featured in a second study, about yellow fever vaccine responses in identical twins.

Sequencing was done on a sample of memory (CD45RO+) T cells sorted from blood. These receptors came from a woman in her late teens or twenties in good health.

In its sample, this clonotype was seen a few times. The CDR3 spells CASSVGSSSGKETQYF. In DNA, the CDR3 is TGTGCCAGCAGCGTAGGCAGCTCCTCGGGCAAAGAGACCCAGTACTTC. This chain links TRBV11-1 with TRBJ2-5; D unclear. The CDR3 extends over 16 amino acids. Germline-derived CDR1 and CDR2 are SGHAT and FQDESV (reference sequence). The ends were cut back, 5 bases at V and 3 bases at J, with 19 bases in the middle.

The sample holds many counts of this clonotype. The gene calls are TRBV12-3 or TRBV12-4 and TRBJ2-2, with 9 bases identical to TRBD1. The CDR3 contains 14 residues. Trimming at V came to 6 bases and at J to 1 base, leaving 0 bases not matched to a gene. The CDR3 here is CASRGQGNTGELFF. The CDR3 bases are TGTGCCAGCAGGGGACAGGGGAACACCGGGGAGCTGTTTTTT.

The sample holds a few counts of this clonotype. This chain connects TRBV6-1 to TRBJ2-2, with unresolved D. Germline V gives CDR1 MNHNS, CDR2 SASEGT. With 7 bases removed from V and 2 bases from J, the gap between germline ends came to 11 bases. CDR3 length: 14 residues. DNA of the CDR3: TGTGCCAGCAAGAAGGAAGGAAACACCGGGGAGCTGTTTTTT. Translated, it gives CASKKEGNTGELFF.

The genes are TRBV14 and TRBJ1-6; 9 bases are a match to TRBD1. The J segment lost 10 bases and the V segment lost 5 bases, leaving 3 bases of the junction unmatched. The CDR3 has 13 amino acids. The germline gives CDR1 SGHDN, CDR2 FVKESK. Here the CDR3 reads CASSWTGESPLHF. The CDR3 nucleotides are TGTGCCAGCAGCTGGACAGGGGAGTCACCCCTCCACTTT.

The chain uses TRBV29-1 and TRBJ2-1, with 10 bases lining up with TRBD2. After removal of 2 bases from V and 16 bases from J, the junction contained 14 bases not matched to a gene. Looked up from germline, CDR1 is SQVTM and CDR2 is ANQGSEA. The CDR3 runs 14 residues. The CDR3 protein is CSVERSGGAVLSFF. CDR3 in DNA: TGCAGCGTTGAAAGGAGCGGGGGGGCTGTCTTATCTTTCTTC.

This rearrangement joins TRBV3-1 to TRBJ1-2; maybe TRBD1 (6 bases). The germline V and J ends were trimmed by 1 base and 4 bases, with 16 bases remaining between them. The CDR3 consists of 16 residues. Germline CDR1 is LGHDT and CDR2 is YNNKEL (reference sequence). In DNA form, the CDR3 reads TGTGCCAGCAGCCAAGGTCAACAGGGAATCGGCTATGGCTACACCTTC. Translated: CASSQGQQGIGYGYTF.

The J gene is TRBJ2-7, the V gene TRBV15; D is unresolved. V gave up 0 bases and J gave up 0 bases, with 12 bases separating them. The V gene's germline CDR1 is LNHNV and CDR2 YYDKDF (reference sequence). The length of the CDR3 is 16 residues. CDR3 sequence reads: CATSRDPLGLSYEQYF. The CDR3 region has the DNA TGTGCCACCAGCAGAGACCCCCTTGGGCTCTCCTACGAGCAGTACTTC.

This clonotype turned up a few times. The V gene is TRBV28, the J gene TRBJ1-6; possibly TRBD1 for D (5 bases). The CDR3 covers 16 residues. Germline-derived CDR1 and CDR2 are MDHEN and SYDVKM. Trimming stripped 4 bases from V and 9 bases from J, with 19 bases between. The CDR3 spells CASSSLGFSRASPLHF. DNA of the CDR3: TGTGCCAGCAGTTCCTTGGGGTTTTCCAGGGCTTCACCCCTCCACTTT.

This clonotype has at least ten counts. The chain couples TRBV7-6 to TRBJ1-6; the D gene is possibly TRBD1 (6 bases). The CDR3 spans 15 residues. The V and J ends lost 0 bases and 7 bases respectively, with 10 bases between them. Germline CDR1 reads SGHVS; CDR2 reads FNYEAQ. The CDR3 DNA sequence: TGTGCCAGCAGCTTAGCGGCAGGGGAGAATTCACCCCTCCACTTT. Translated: CASSLAAGENSPLHF. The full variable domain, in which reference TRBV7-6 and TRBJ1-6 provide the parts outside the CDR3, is GAGVSQSPRYKVTKRGQDVALRCDPISGHVSLYWYRQALGQGPEFLTYFNYEAQQDKSGLPNDRFSAERPEGSISTLTIQRTEQRDSAMYRCASSLAAGENSPLHFGNGTRLTVT.

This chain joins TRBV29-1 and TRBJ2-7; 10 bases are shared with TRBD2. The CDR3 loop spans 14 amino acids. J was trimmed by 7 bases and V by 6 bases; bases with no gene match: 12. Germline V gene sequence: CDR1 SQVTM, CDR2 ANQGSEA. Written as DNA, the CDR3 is TGCAGCGTGGCGCCCGGGACTAGCGATAGGGAGCAGTACTTC. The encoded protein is CSVAPGTSDREQYF.

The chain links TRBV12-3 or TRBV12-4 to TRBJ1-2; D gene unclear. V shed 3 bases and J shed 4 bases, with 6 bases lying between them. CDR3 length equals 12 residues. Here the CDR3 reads CASSFRAYGYTF. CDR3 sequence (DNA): TGTGCCAGCAGTTTTAGGGCCTATGGCTACACCTTC.

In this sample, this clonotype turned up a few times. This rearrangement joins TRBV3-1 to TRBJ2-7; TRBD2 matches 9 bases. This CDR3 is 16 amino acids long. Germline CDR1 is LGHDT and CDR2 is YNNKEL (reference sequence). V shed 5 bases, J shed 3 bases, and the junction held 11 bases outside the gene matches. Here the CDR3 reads CASSLTFGTSIYEQYF. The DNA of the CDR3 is TGTGCCAGCAGCTTAACGTTCGGGACTAGCATCTACGAGCAGTACTTC.

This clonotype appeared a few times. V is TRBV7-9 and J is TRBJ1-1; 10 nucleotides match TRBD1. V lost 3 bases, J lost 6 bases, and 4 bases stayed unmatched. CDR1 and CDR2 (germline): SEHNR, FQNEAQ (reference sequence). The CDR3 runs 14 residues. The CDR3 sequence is CASSFGTGDSEAFF. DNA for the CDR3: TGTGCCAGCAGCTTCGGGACAGGGGACTCTGAAGCTTTCTTT.

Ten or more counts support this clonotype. The chain's CDR3 is CASSWGQGQPQHF. DNA of the CDR3: TGTGCCAGCAGCTGGGGACAGGGTCAGCCCCAGCATTTT. This chain connects TRBV7-9 to TRBJ1-5; TRBD1 aligns across 9 bases. The CDR3 length is 13 residues. The ends lost 4 bases at V and 6 bases at J; junction bases unmatched: 1. The germline gives CDR1 SEHNR, CDR2 FQNEAQ (reference sequence).

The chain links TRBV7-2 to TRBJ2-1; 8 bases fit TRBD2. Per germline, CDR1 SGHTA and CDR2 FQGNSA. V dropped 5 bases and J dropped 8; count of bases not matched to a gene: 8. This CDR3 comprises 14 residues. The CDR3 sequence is CASSPRTSSHEQFF. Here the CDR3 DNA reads TGTGCCAGCAGCCCAAGGACTAGCTCCCATGAGCAGTTCTTC.

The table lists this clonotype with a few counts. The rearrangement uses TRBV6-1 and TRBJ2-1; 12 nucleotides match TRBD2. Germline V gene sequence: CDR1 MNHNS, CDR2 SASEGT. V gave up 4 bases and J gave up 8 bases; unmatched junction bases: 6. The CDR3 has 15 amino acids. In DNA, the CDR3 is TGTGCCAGCAGTGGAGGACTAGCGGGACACTATGAGCAGTTCTTC. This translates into CASSGGLAGHYEQFF.